This record concerns one T cell receptor (beta chain) sequence. This entry is derived from a study of blood T cell repertoires in COVID-19. Study background: COVID-19 samples collected from the United States, Italy and Spain covered acute and convalescent phases.

Germline V lookup: CDR1 SGHDT, CDR2 YYEEEE. CDR3 length: 18 residues. V dropped 0 bases and J dropped 2 bases, with 18 bases sitting between them. In the original workflow: Reference gene primer amplification yielded estimated nucleated cell counts. The table came from immunoSEQ multiplex PCR; TCRdb's copy has only in-frame clones and leaves some out. V and J calls and clone size are those listed in that table; D and trimming were worked out from the DNA. In the table there are approximately 350,000 clones, 91% of which are singletons. Material: peripheral blood. The chain has TRBV5-6 and TRBJ2-4, with D tentatively TRBD2 (5 bases). This TCR was sampled from a woman younger than 35 who had recovered from COVID-19. The CDR3 DNA sequence: TGTGCCAGCAGCTTGGGACTAATTAACGGCCGGTCCAAAAACATTCAGTACTTC. Translating it yields CASSLGLINGRSKNIQYF.